These 22 T cell receptor beta chains were all obtained from the same sample, sequenced in a study of shared clonotypes between healthy human individuals. Assay used: immunoSEQ multiplex PCR; TCRdb lists only in-frame clones, some missing. The data show about 380,000 clones, with around 96% seen just once and 0.32% held by the top ten. Sequenced material: memory CD8+ T cells sorted from blood. The sample's subset: CD45RO+ cells pooled with CCR7-negative TemRA cells. The receptors come from a young man in good health.

This clone was recorded once. V is TRBV19 and J is TRBJ2-6, with D unresolved. Trimming removed 4 bases at V and 0 bases at J, with 7 bases between. This CDR3 is built from 15 residues. Germline V gene sequence: CDR1 LNHDA, CDR2 SQIVND (reference sequence). The CDR3 sequence: CASSTTVSGANVLTF. The CDR3 nucleotides are TGTGCCAGTAGTACCACAGTCTCTGGGGCCAACGTCCTGACTTTC.

The chain couples TRBV9 to TRBJ2-5; D remains unclear. Deletions cut 0 bases from V and 7 bases from J, with 10 bases between. The CDR3 spans 13 residues. CDR1 SGDLS and CDR2 YYNGEE come from the germline V gene. CDR3 coding DNA: TGTGCCAGCAGCGTAGAGGGCCGAGGGACCCAGTACTTC. Protein product: CASSVEGRGTQYF.

The rearrangement uses TRBV5-1 and TRBJ2-3; no reliable D call. CDR1 and CDR2 from the germline V gene are SGHRS and YFSETQ. V dropped 3 bases and J dropped 0 bases, with 8 bases sitting between them. This CDR3 region has 14 residues. The CDR3 DNA is TGCGCCAGCAGCTATGGGCCTAGCACAGATACGCAGTATTTT. Protein sequence: CASSYGPSTDTQYF.

V is TRBV6-6 and J is TRBJ1-2; perhaps TRBD1 as D (6 bases). CDR1 and CDR2 (germline): MNHNY, SVGAGI (reference sequence). Trimming shortened V by 8 bases and J by 6 bases, and 16 bases separated the two germline ends. CDR3 length: 13 amino acids. The CDR3 is CASLTGSIDGYTF. The CDR3 nucleotides read TGTGCCAGCCTTACAGGGAGTATCGATGGCTACACCTTC.

The V call is TRBV29-1, the J call TRBJ2-5; D assignment may be TRBD1 or TRBD2 (6 bases each). V lost 4 bases and J 1 base, leaving 10 bases between the germline ends. The CDR3 consists of 13 residues. Germline CDR1 and CDR2: SQVTM and ANQGSEA. The CDR3 DNA is TGCAGCGTTGTCGGGGGCCTCCAAGAGACCCAGTACTTC. This translates into CSVVGGLQETQYF.

V is TRBV4-1 and J is TRBJ1-5, with 9 positions matching TRBD1. The V gene end was trimmed by 7 bases and the J gene end by 0 bases; junction bases not matched to a gene: 10. CDR3 length: 17 amino acids. Per germline, CDR1 MGHRA and CDR2 YSYEKL. The CDR3 DNA sequence: TGCGCCAGCACTCAAGCCGGGACAGGGTATAGCAATCAGCCCCAGCATTTT. It yields the protein CASTQAGTGYSNQPQHF.

This chain uses TRBV7-9 with TRBJ2-3; D gene uncertain. V was cut by 2 bases and J by 0 bases, with 12 bases left in between. CDR3 length equals 16 residues. Germline CDR1 SEHNR, CDR2 FQNEAQ (reference sequence). CDR3 nucleotides: TGTGCCAGCAGCTTATTGTCTTGGGCTAGCACAGATACGCAGTATTTT. Translation gives CASSLLSWASTDTQYF.

This clone was observed once. The chain recombines TRBV6-1 with TRBJ2-7; D is undetermined. The CDR3 consists of 11 residues. Germline V lookup: CDR1 MNHNS, CDR2 SASEGT. V was shortened by 4 bases and J by 6 bases, with 7 bases between the two germline ends. In DNA, the CDR3 is TGTGCCAGCAGTGGGTTCGCCGAGCAGTACTTC. It encodes CASSGFAEQYF.

The chain carries TRBV4-1 and TRBJ2-2, with unresolved D. The CDR3 has 17 residues. Trimming left V 0 bases short and J 2 bases short, with 13 bases between. Germline CDR1 reads MGHRA; CDR2 reads YSYEKL. The CDR3 DNA follows: TGCGCCAGCAGCCAAGATCCTCGACGTTTCAACACCGGGGAGCTGTTTTTT. Translated: CASSQDPRRFNTGELFF.

V usage is TRBV9 and J usage is TRBJ2-7; 12 nucleotides align to TRBD2. The CDR3 runs to 15 residues. V trimming: 4 bases; J trimming: 7 bases; junction bases outside the gene matches: 9. Per germline, CDR1 SGDLS and CDR2 YYNGEE. This CDR3 reads CASSPEIGLAGEQYF. The DNA of the CDR3 is TGTGCCAGCAGCCCAGAGATCGGACTAGCGGGAGAGCAGTACTTC.

V is TRBV5-6 and J is TRBJ2-5, with a possible D match to TRBD1 (6 bases). Germline V gene lookup returns CDR1 SGHDT and CDR2 YYEEEE. The CDR3 loop spans 13 amino acids. The V and J ends lost 1 base and 5 bases respectively, with 9 bases between them. The CDR3 spells CASSLSQGETQYF. The CDR3 DNA follows: TGTGCCAGCAGCTTGAGCCAGGGGGAGACCCAGTACTTC.

V usage is TRBV28 and J usage is TRBJ2-1; 13 nucleotides match TRBD2. The V segment lost 3 bases and the J segment 6 bases; nucleotides outside the gene matches: 2. This CDR3 is 15 amino acids long. Per germline, CDR1 MDHEN and CDR2 SYDVKM. CDR3 bases: TGTGCCAGCAGTTTTGGGACTAGCGGGACCAATGAGCAGTTCTTC. It yields the protein CASSFGTSGTNEQFF. The whole variable domain, filled in from reference TRBV28 and TRBJ2-1, reads DVKVTQSSRYLVKRTGEKVFLECVQDMDHENMFWYRQDPGLGLRLIYFSYDVKMKEKGDIPEGYSVSREKKERFSLILESASTNQTSMYLCASSFGTSGTNEQFFGPGTRLTVL.

This clone has a single count. The chain links TRBV10-3 to TRBJ2-2, with 11 nucleotides matching TRBD2. The germline gives CDR1 ENHRY, CDR2 SYGVKD. V lost 3 bases to trimming and J lost 7 bases; unmatched junction nucleotides: 13. The CDR3 contains 18 residues. CDR3 protein: CAISERLAGLRGDGELFF. Written as DNA, the CDR3 is TGTGCCATCAGTGAAAGACTAGCGGGGCTCCGAGGGGACGGGGAGCTGTTTTTT.

This clone was detected only a few times. The chain recombines TRBV27 with TRBJ1-2; the match to TRBD1 covers 8 bases. Trimming removed 6 bases from V and 5 bases from J; junction bases left unmatched: 5. The CDR3 runs 13 residues. CDR1 is MNHEY and CDR2 is SMNVEV in the germline V gene (reference sequence). CDR3 sequence (DNA): TGTGCCAGCAGCGGGACAGGCATTTATGGCTACACCTTC. The encoded protein is CASSGTGIYGYTF.

The genes are TRBV4-1 and TRBJ2-1; 7 bases are a match to TRBD2. Germline V gene lookup returns CDR1 MGHRA and CDR2 YSYEKL. The CDR3 consists of 17 residues. The V segment lost 1 base and the J segment 7 bases; nucleotides outside the gene matches: 13. The CDR3 loop is CASSQGSGREFWNEQFF. In nucleotides, the CDR3 is TGCGCCAGCAGCCAAGGTTCTGGGCGGGAGTTTTGGAATGAGCAGTTCTTC.

A single count supports this clone. As DNA, the CDR3 is TGTGCCAGCAGTGATAGCCGGGGTCCCTTTCCGGAGACCCAGTACTTC. This gives the protein CASSDSRGPFPETQYF. This chain links TRBV6-1 with TRBJ2-5; weak D call: TRBD2 (5 bases). From germline, CDR1 is MNHNS and CDR2 SASEGT. The CDR3 spans 16 residues. Trimming cost V 3 bases and J 5 bases, with 19 bases left between them.

The V and J genes are TRBV2 and TRBJ2-5; possible D gene TRBD1, 6 bases. Trimming left V 6 bases short and J 1 base short, with 15 bases between. The CDR3 is 15 amino acids. CDR1 is SNHLY, CDR2 FYNNEI, per germline. As DNA, the CDR3 is TGTGCCAGCAGGCCCTCAGGGGCGCTCCAAGAGACCCAGTACTTC. This encodes CASRPSGALQETQYF. The whole variable domain, remainder taken from reference TRBV2 and TRBJ2-5, is EPEVTQTPSHQVTQMGQEVILRCVPISNHLYFYWYRQILGQKVEFLVSFYNNEISEKSEIFDDQFSVERPDGSNFTLKIRSTKLEDSAMYFCASRPSGALQETQYFGPGTRLLVL.

The chain links TRBV11-3 to TRBJ2-7; D not certain. Germline CDR1 SGHNT, CDR2 YENEEA. V shed 2 bases and J shed 3 bases, with 11 bases lying between them. CDR3 length equals 14 residues. CDR3 DNA sequence: TGTGCCAGCAGCTTACGCACTGAGATCTACGAGCAGTACTTC. It is translated as CASSLRTEIYEQYF.

The J gene is TRBJ2-1, the V gene TRBV5-1, with D tentatively TRBD2 (5 bases). This CDR3 contains 14 residues. Trimming cost V 4 bases and J 14 bases, with 22 bases left between them. Germline V gene data show CDR1 as SGHRS and CDR2 as YFSETQ. The CDR3 DNA reads TGCGCCAGCAGCCCTCCGGGATTTAGAATTCAAGAGTTCTTC. As protein: CASSPPGFRIQEFF. Full variable domain (missing parts from reference TRBV5-1 and TRBJ2-1): KAGVTQTPRYLIKTRGQQVTLSCSPISGHRSVSWYQQTPGQGLQFLFEYFSETQRNKGNFPGRFSGRQFSNSRSEMNVSTLELGDSALYLCASSPPGFRIQEFFGPGTRLTVL.

V usage is TRBV5-4 and J usage is TRBJ1-1; D not resolved. Germline values: CDR1 SGHNT, CDR2 YYREEE (reference sequence). The CDR3 loop spans 11 amino acids. V was shortened by 0 bases and J by 7 bases, with 4 bases between the two germline ends. As DNA, the CDR3 is TGTGCCAGCAGCTTGGGCGGTGAAGCTTTCTTT. The encoded protein is CASSLGGEAFF.

The chain recombines TRBV7-2 with TRBJ2-5, with a possible D match to TRBD2 (6 bases). V lost 5 bases and J lost 5, with 21 bases in between. This CDR3 region has 16 residues. Germline-derived CDR1 and CDR2 are SGHTA and FQGNSA. CDR3 nucleotides: TGTGCCAGCAGCCGGGGAGGAGGGCGGGATAGTGAGACCCAGTACTTC. Translating gives CASSRGGGRDSETQYF.

The chain uses TRBV27 and TRBJ2-7; the match to TRBD1 covers 8 bases. The CDR3 extends over 12 amino acids. V was pared by 6 bases and J by 2 bases, with 0 bases of the junction left unmatched. Per the germline V gene, CDR1 is MNHEY and CDR2 is SMNVEV (reference sequence). This CDR3 is CASRGQAYEQYF. The DNA of the CDR3 is TGTGCCAGCAGGGGACAGGCCTACGAGCAGTACTTC.